Each of the 27 T cell receptor beta chains below was sequenced from the same sample in a study of T cell responses to AZD1222 COVID-19 vaccine. The assay was immunoSEQ multiplex PCR, and TCRdb's table has in-frame clones only and misses some. This sample has some 120,000 clones, with 80% to 90% found just once. The source material was peripheral blood, sampled on day 0 of MenACWY control vaccination. These receptors were obtained from an adult in good health.

V usage is TRBV2 and J usage is TRBJ1-6; D may be TRBD1 (5 bases). Germline V gene data show CDR1 as SNHLY and CDR2 as FYNNEI. The CDR3 length is 13 residues. V was pared by 5 bases and J by 7 bases, with 9 bases between. The CDR3 loop reads CASSRGPNSPLHF. Written as DNA, the CDR3 is TGTGCCAGCAGTCGGGGACCCAATTCACCCCTCCACTTT. Using reference TRBV2 and TRBJ1-6 for the parts outside the CDR3, the full variable domain is EPEVTQTPSHQVTQMGQEVILRCVPISNHLYFYWYRQILGQKVEFLVSFYNNEISEKSEIFDDQFSVERPDGSNFTLKIRSTKLEDSAMYFCASSRGPNSPLHFGNGTRLTVT.

This chain uses TRBV9 with TRBJ1-2; D possibly corresponds to TRBD1 (5 bases). The ends were cut back, 2 bases at V and 5 bases at J, with 13 bases in the middle. The germline V gene has CDR1 SGDLS and CDR2 YYNGEE. CDR3 length: 14 amino acids. DNA of the CDR3: TGTGCCAGCAGCGTCGCCAGGGAGTCATATGGCTACACCTTC. Translated, it gives CASSVARESYGYTF.

The chain couples TRBV5-1 to TRBJ1-2, with D uncertain. V was trimmed by 3 bases and J by 1 base, leaving 7 bases between them. Germline values: CDR1 SGHRS, CDR2 YFSETQ. The CDR3 totals 13 residues. In DNA, the CDR3 is TGCGCCAGCAGCTCGGGCTTTAACTATGGCTACACCTTC. Protein sequence: CASSSGFNYGYTF.

The chain employs TRBV5-6 and TRBJ2-2; TRBD1 matches at 8 bases. Germline CDR1 and CDR2: SGHDT and YYEEEE. This CDR3 has 15 residues. V lost 5 bases, J lost 8 bases, and 11 bases stayed unmatched. In nucleotides, the CDR3 is TGTGCCAGCAGTGTCCTACAGGGGGGTTCAGGGGAGCTGTTTTTT. It yields the protein CASSVLQGGSGELFF.

V usage is TRBV7-9 and J usage is TRBJ1-3, with 11 nucleotides matching TRBD1. The CDR3 contains 13 residues. V trimming: 5 bases; J trimming: 10 bases; junction bases outside the gene matches: 4. Germline V CDR1 and CDR2: SEHNR, FQNEAQ (reference sequence). In DNA, the CDR3 is TGTGCCAGCAGCAGAGGGGACAGGGGGACCATATATTTT. Translating gives CASSRGDRGTIYF.

This chain uses TRBV5-1 with TRBJ2-7, with a tentative D call TRBD1 (6 bases). Germline V lookup: CDR1 SGHRS, CDR2 YFSETQ. Trimming took off 4 bases at V and 9 bases at J, with 20 bases between the two ends. The CDR3 sequence is 14 residues long. The CDR3, as DNA: TGCGCCAGCAGCCCCGGGACAAGGGACCTATGGCAGTACTTC. Translation: CASSPGTRDLWQYF. The variable domain in full, with the rest retrieved from reference TRBV5-1 and TRBJ2-7, is KAGVTQTPRYLIKTRGQQVTLSCSPISGHRSVSWYQQTPGQGLQFLFEYFSETQRNKGNFPGRFSGRQFSNSRSEMNVSTLELGDSALYLCASSPGTRDLWQYFGPGTRLTVT.

The genes are TRBV11-2 and TRBJ1-4; D might be TRBD1 (5 bases). The CDR3 is 14 amino acids. In germline, CDR1 is SGHAT, CDR2 FQNNGV. The germline V and J ends were trimmed by 3 bases and 7 bases, with 12 bases remaining between them. The CDR3 sequence: CASSLGGVGEKLFF. In DNA form, the CDR3 reads TGTGCCAGCAGCTTGGGAGGGGTGGGTGAAAAACTGTTTTTT.

As to this clone: Other DNA sequences in the sample encode the same CDR3. The chain carries TRBV12-3 or TRBV12-4 and TRBJ1-5, with D unresolved. Trimming removed 7 bases at V and 0 bases at J, with 7 bases between. The CDR3 has 13 amino acids. The CDR3 DNA follows: TGTGCCAGCACCGGGTATAGCAATCAGCCCCAGCATTTT. Translation: CASTGYSNQPQHF.

The rearrangement links TRBV3-1 (or the pseudogene TRBV3-2) to TRBJ1-2; 8 nucleotides agree with TRBD1. The V gene end was trimmed by 0 bases and the J gene end by 4 bases; junction bases not matched to a gene: 7. Germline V gene sequence: CDR1 LGHDT, CDR2 YNNKEL (reference sequence). The CDR3 loop spans 16 amino acids. DNA for the CDR3: TGTGCCAGCAGCCAAGATAGGGGACAGGTTGGCTATGGCTACACCTTC. The encoded protein is CASSQDRGQVGYGYTF.

The V call is TRBV5-1, the J call TRBJ1-1; no clear D. V shed 3 bases and J shed 0 bases, with 9 bases lying between them. Germline CDR1 is SGHRS and CDR2 is YFSETQ. This CDR3 has 14 residues. CDR3 protein: CASSSQPMNTEAFF. The DNA for the CDR3 is TGCGCCAGCAGCTCTCAGCCCATGAACACTGAAGCTTTCTTT. Supplemented by reference TRBV5-1 and TRBJ1-1, the full variable domain reads KAGVTQTPRYLIKTRGQQVTLSCSPISGHRSVSWYQQTPGQGLQFLFEYFSETQRNKGNFPGRFSGRQFSNSRSEMNVSTLELGDSALYLCASSSQPMNTEAFFGQGTRLTVV.

V usage is TRBV5-4 and J usage is TRBJ2-2; weak D call: TRBD2 (7 bases). Germline CDR1 is SGHNT and CDR2 is YYREEE (reference sequence). CDR3 length: 13 residues. The ends were cut back, 10 bases at V and 0 bases at J, with 10 bases in the middle. The CDR3 bases are TGTGCCTGGGGGGGGCCGAACACCGGGGAGCTGTTTTTT. Translation gives CAWGGPNTGELFF.

The chain employs TRBV11-3 and TRBJ1-1; TRBD1 might be the D (6 bases). V lost 5 bases to trimming and J lost 2 bases, with 15 bases between them. The CDR3 sequence is 15 residues long. CDR1 and CDR2 from the germline V gene are SGHNT and YENEEA. The CDR3 loop is CASSRGHPGNTEAFF. The CDR3 DNA reads as TGTGCCAGCAGCCGGGGACACCCCGGCAACACTGAAGCTTTCTTT.

Worth noting for this clone: This sample includes further DNA sequences coding for the same CDR3. This chain links TRBV18 with TRBJ2-7; TRBD2 aligns across 10 bases. The CDR3 runs to 14 residues. The V segment lost 3 bases and the J segment 3 bases; nucleotides outside the gene matches: 2. Germline V gives CDR1 KGHSH, CDR2 LQKENI. The CDR3 here is CASSPPSGSYEQYF. CDR3 sequence (DNA): TGTGCCAGCTCACCGCCTAGCGGGAGCTACGAGCAGTACTTC.

The chain has TRBV7-2 and TRBJ2-7; 8 bases line up with TRBD2. The CDR3 sequence is 18 residues long. V dropped 2 bases and J dropped 1; count of bases not matched to a gene: 13. Germline V CDR1 and CDR2: SGHTA, FQGNSA. CDR3: CASSLNIARGGVSYEQYF. CDR3 bases: TGTGCCAGCAGCTTAAACATTGCTCGGGGGGGAGTGTCCTACGAGCAGTACTTC.

The chain combines TRBV10-3 with TRBJ2-7, with TRBD2 matching over 9 bases. The CDR3 spans 13 residues. With 6 bases clipped from V and 3 bases from J, the junction kept 3 bases outside the gene matches. Germline assignment: CDR1 ENHRY and CDR2 SYGVKD. CDR3 residues: CAIRGREGYEQYF. DNA for the CDR3: TGTGCCATCAGAGGGCGGGAGGGCTACGAGCAGTACTTC.

The V gene is TRBV24-1, the J gene TRBJ2-3, with D possibly TRBD2 on 6 matching bases. Germline CDR1 and CDR2: KGHDR and SFDVKD. Trimming left V 3 bases short and J 6 bases short, with 6 bases between. The CDR3 is made up of 12 amino acids. CDR3 DNA sequence: TGTGCCACCAGTGATGGAGGGGATACGCAGTATTTT. This codes for CATSDGGDTQYF.

The chain is built from TRBV12-3 or TRBV12-4 and TRBJ2-3, with a weak D call TRBD2 (5 bases). V lost 6 bases, J lost 6 bases, and 10 bases lay in between. This CDR3 is built from 12 residues. CDR3 in DNA: TGTGCCAGCAGATTGGACTCGGATACGCAGTATTTT. It encodes CASRLDSDTQYF.

The chain uses TRBV7-3 and TRBJ2-5; TRBD1 matches 8 bases. The CDR3 totals 16 residues. With 2 bases clipped from V and 4 bases from J, the junction kept 9 bases outside the gene matches. CDR1 is SGHTA, CDR2 FQGTGA, per germline. DNA for the CDR3: TGTGCCAGCAGCTTAGGGCGGGCAGGGGGCCGAGAGACCCAGTACTTC. The encoded protein is CASSLGRAGGRETQYF.

This chain joins TRBV25-1 and TRBJ2-6; D uncertain. V shed 6 bases and J shed 0 bases, with 3 bases lying between them. This CDR3 has 13 residues. In germline, CDR1 is MGHDK, CDR2 SYGVNS. Here the CDR3 reads CASSVSGANVLTF. The CDR3 DNA reads as TGTGCCAGCAGCGTCTCTGGGGCCAACGTCCTGACTTTC.

The chain couples TRBV7-9 to TRBJ1-1, with TRBD1 matching 9 bases. The germline CDR1 and CDR2 sequences are SEHNR and FQNEAQ (reference sequence). The CDR3 covers 16 residues. The J segment lost 0 bases and the V segment lost 4 bases, leaving 6 bases of the junction unmatched. Written as DNA, the CDR3 is TGTGCCAGCAGCTCCGAGACAGGGGGACTGAACACTGAAGCTTTCTTT. Its translation: CASSSETGGLNTEAFF.

The rearrangement joins TRBV9 to TRBJ2-3, with unresolved D. Between the trimmed V and J ends, which lost 0 bases and 6 bases, there was a span of 5 bases. This CDR3 spans 12 amino acids. CDR1 SGDLS and CDR2 YYNGEE come from the germline V gene. The CDR3 sequence is CASSVGRDTQYF. CDR3 nucleotides: TGTGCCAGCAGCGTAGGACGGGATACGCAGTATTTT.

The J gene is TRBJ1-5, the V gene TRBV18; 7 bases are a match to TRBD1. The CDR3 sequence is 15 residues long. Germline assignment: CDR1 KGHSH and CDR2 LQKENI. The V and J ends lost 0 bases and 4 bases, in that order; junction bases with no gene match: 3. This CDR3 is CASSPPSGGNQPQHF. The CDR3 DNA follows: TGTGCCAGCTCACCACCGTCAGGGGGGAATCAGCCCCAGCATTTT. The full variable domain, completed using reference TRBV18 and TRBJ1-5, is NAGVMQNPRHLVRRRGQEARLRCSPMKGHSHVYWYRQLPEEGLKFMVYLQKENIIDESGMPKERFSAEFPKEGPSILRIQQVVRGDSAAYFCASSPPSGGNQPQHFGDGTRLSIL.

The chain uses TRBV25-1 and TRBJ1-1, with a possible D match to TRBD1 (6 bases). The germline V and J ends were trimmed by 2 bases and 4 bases, with 14 bases remaining between them. The CDR3 has 15 amino acids. From germline, CDR1 is MGHDK and CDR2 SYGVNS. The CDR3 reads CASSEVGGAATEAFF. CDR3 DNA: TGTGCCAGCAGTGAAGTAGGGGGGGCAGCCACTGAAGCTTTCTTT.

V is TRBV7-2 and J is TRBJ1-5, with D maybe TRBD1 (5 bases). CDR1 and CDR2 from the germline V gene are SGHTA and FQGNSA. V lost 5 bases, J lost 0 bases, and 14 bases lay in between. The CDR3 runs 16 residues. This CDR3 reads CASSGAAGNSNQPQHF. CDR3 in DNA: TGTGCCAGCAGCGGGGCGGCAGGGAATAGCAATCAGCCCCAGCATTTT.

V is TRBV5-1 and J is TRBJ2-3; D is undetermined. There are 13 residues in the CDR3. The ends were cut back, 1 base at V and 5 bases at J, with 8 bases in the middle. From germline, CDR1 is SGHRS and CDR2 YFSETQ. Written as DNA, the CDR3 is TGCGCCAGCAGCTTGACAGACGGAGATACGCAGTATTTT. This sequence encodes CASSLTDGDTQYF.

The J gene is TRBJ2-1, the V gene TRBV18; 10 nucleotides agree with TRBD1. V gave up 6 bases and J gave up 6 bases; unmatched junction bases: 8. Germline CDR1 KGHSH, CDR2 LQKENI. The CDR3 is made up of 15 amino acids. The CDR3 sequence: CASSTGTGAINEQFF. Written as DNA, the CDR3 is TGTGCCAGCTCGACCGGGACAGGGGCAATCAATGAGCAGTTCTTC.

Notes on this clone: Other nucleotide sequences in the sample specify the same CDR3. The gene calls are TRBV6-5 and TRBJ1-5; no firm D call. CDR3 size: 15 residues. Per germline, CDR1 MNHEY and CDR2 SVGAGI. The V end lost 0 bases, the J end lost 1 base, and 7 bases lay between the germline ends. CDR3 protein: CASSYSSTSNQPQHF. CDR3 nucleotides: TGTGCCAGCAGTTACTCGAGCACCAGCAATCAGCCCCAGCATTTT.